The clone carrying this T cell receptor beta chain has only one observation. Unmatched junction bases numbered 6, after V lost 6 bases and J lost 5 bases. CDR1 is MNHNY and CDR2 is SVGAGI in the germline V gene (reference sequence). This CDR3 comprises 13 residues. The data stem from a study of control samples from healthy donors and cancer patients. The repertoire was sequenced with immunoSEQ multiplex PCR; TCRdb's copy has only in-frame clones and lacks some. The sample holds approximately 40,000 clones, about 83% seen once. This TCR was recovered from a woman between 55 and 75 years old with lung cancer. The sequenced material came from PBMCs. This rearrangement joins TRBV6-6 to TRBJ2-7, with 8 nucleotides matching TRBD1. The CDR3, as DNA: TGTGCCAGCAGGACCGGGACAGGACACGAGCAGTACTTC. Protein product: CASRTGTGHEQYF.